Listed here are 32 T cell receptor beta chains from one sample, sequenced in a study of CD8 T cells in ankylosing spondylitis. Study-wide results and limits: Ankylosing spondylitis blood appeared to be characterized by a TCR beta motif of about eight highly homologous variants.

These TCRs' antigens remain unknown. Each CDR3 protein gets one entry after TCRdb re-called the 5' RACE reads with MiXCR. Seen here are 200,000 to 250,000 distinct CDR3 sequences, around 19% observed once, and the top ten hold 42%. Sequenced: blood, either unsorted or a sorted T cell fraction (not recorded which). The origin of the receptors is a male donor with ankylosing spondylitis.

The CDR3 coding sequence is TGTGCCAGCAGTACCCCTCTAGCTGGGGGGACCGGGGAGCTGTTTTTT. It specifies CASSTPLAGGTGELFF. The chain has TRBV28 and TRBJ2-2, with D perhaps matching TRBD2 (6 bases). The ends were cut back, 5 bases at V and 5 bases at J, with 18 bases in the middle. The length of the CDR3 is 16 residues. CDR1 and CDR2 (germline): MDHEN, SYDVKM. Together with reference TRBV28 and TRBJ2-2, the CDR3 gives the full variable domain: DVKVTQSSRYLVKRTGEKVFLECVQDMDHENMFWYRQDPGLGLRLIYFSYDVKMKEKGDIPEGYSVSREKKERFSLILESASTNQTSMYLCASSTPLAGGTGELFFGEGSRLTVL.

J is TRBJ2-3 and V is TRBV6-1; D uncertain. The CDR3 runs to 15 residues. Per the germline V gene, CDR1 is MNHNS and CDR2 is SASEGT. Trimming took off 6 bases at V and 0 bases at J, with 13 bases between the two ends. The CDR3 region is CASRPDGSSTDTQYF. In nucleotides, the CDR3 is TGTGCCAGCAGACCGGACGGATCTAGCACAGATACGCAGTATTTT.

Only a few counts were recorded for this clonotype. The gene calls are TRBV6-4 and TRBJ2-2; D ambiguous. The CDR3 length is 13 residues. V shed 8 bases and J shed 5 bases, with 12 bases lying between them. The germline V gene encodes CDR1 MRHNA and CDR2 SNTAGT. The CDR3 nucleotides read TGTGCCAGCTCAGAGTCACGGACCGGGGAGCTGTTTTTT. Its protein is CASSESRTGELFF.

The table lists this clonotype with a few counts. J is TRBJ2-5 and V is TRBV27, with TRBD2 matching over 8 bases. Germline V gene sequence: CDR1 MNHEY, CDR2 SMNVEV (reference sequence). J lost 2 bases, V lost 1 base, and 6 bases had no gene match. The CDR3 loop spans 16 amino acids. The CDR3 loop reads CASSLWSGGEQETQYF. The DNA for the CDR3 is TGTGCCAGCAGTTTATGGTCGGGGGGGGAGCAAGAGACCCAGTACTTC.

This clonotype was counted many times. The V and J genes are TRBV10-3 and TRBJ2-1; no clear D. Trimming removed 2 bases from V and 7 bases from J, with 15 bases in between. CDR1 is ENHRY and CDR2 is SYGVKD in the germline V gene. This CDR3 is 15 amino acids long. CDR3 DNA: TGTGCCATCAGTGAGACAGCGTCCTCGCGGAATGAGCAGTTCTTC. It encodes CAISETASSRNEQFF.

The V and J genes are TRBV2 and TRBJ2-1; 9 nucleotides line up with TRBD2. V lost 7 bases to trimming and J lost 6 bases; unmatched junction nucleotides: 7. Germline-derived CDR1 and CDR2 are SNHLY and FYNNEI. The CDR3 is 14 residues long. Written as DNA, the CDR3 is TGTGCCAGCAAGGGGATGCGGGGGGGCAATGAGCAGTTCTTC. Translation gives CASKGMRGGNEQFF.

CDR3: CASGLAGGREQYF. The CDR3 DNA is TGTGCCAGCGGCTTAGCGGGAGGGCGCGAGCAGTACTTC. The rearrangement uses TRBV6-6 and TRBJ2-7; 11 positions match TRBD2. The J segment lost 6 bases and the V segment lost 8 bases, leaving 6 bases of the junction unmatched. The CDR3 covers 13 residues. Germline V CDR1 and CDR2: MNHNY, SVGAGI (reference sequence).

This clonotype was detected a few times. J is TRBJ2-7 and V is TRBV14; D possibly corresponds to TRBD2 (5 bases). The CDR3 loop spans 14 amino acids. Germline loops: CDR1 SGHDN, CDR2 FVKESK. Trimming cost V 3 bases and J 2 bases, with 11 bases left between them. CDR3 sequence reads: CASSHWTSAYEQYF. CDR3 DNA sequence: TGTGCCAGCAGCCACTGGACTTCTGCCTACGAGCAGTACTTC. The full variable domain, its missing parts supplied by reference TRBV14 and TRBJ2-7, is EAGVTQFPSHSVIEKGQTVTLRCDPISGHDNLYWYRRVMGKEIKFLLHFVKESKQDESGMPNNRFLAERTGGTYSTLKVQPAELEDSGVYFCASSHWTSAYEQYFGPGTRLTVT.

The chain recombines TRBV29-1 with TRBJ2-7, with a possible D match to TRBD2 (6 bases). The CDR3 is made up of 12 amino acids. V was pared by 7 bases and J by 2 bases, with 12 bases between. Germline V gene lookup returns CDR1 SQVTM and CDR2 ANQGSEA. CDR3 DNA: TGCAGCGGGAGGGACCCAGCCTACGAGCAGTACTTC. It is translated as CSGRDPAYEQYF.

The V gene is TRBV5-6, the J gene TRBJ2-1; maybe TRBD1 (6 bases). Trimming cost V 4 bases and J 13 bases, with 18 bases left between them. The germline V gene encodes CDR1 SGHDT and CDR2 YYEEEE. This CDR3 is built from 13 residues. In DNA form, the CDR3 reads TGTGCCAGCAGCCCAAGACAGGTAATCGCTCAGTTCTTC. Translation gives CASSPRQVIAQFF.

This clonotype was recorded a few times. The chain joins TRBV30 to TRBJ2-2; D remains unclear. V was cut by 4 bases and J by 9 bases, with 9 bases left in between. CDR3 length equals 11 residues. Germline V gene lookup returns CDR1 GTSNPN and CDR2 SVGIG (reference sequence). The chain's CDR3 is CAWTSGRELFF. DNA for the CDR3: TGTGCCTGGACCTCTGGCCGGGAGCTGTTTTTT.

This clonotype was counted only a few times. The chain links TRBV6-1 to TRBJ2-7; 9 positions match TRBD2. J lost 6 bases, V lost 2 bases, and 2 bases had no gene match. CDR1 and CDR2 (germline): MNHNS, SASEGT. CDR3 length: 13 residues. CDR3 amino acids: CASSELAGTEQYF. In DNA, the CDR3 is TGTGCCAGCAGTGAACTAGCGGGAACCGAGCAGTACTTC.

The V call is TRBV20-1, the J call TRBJ1-1, with D possibly being TRBD1 (5 bases). The V gene's germline CDR1 is DFQATT and CDR2 SNEGSKA (reference sequence). Trimming took off 6 bases at V and 3 bases at J, with 14 bases between the two ends. This CDR3 is 13 amino acids long. The CDR3 spells CSAKEETDTEAFF. CDR3 nucleotides: TGCAGTGCAAAAGAGGAGACAGACACTGAAGCTTTCTTT.

In this sample, this clonotype turned up a few times. V gene TRBV24-1 combines with J gene TRBJ1-4; tentatively, D is TRBD1 (5 bases). Looked up from germline, CDR1 is KGHDR and CDR2 is SFDVKD. V dropped 10 bases and J dropped 8 bases, with 22 bases sitting between them. CDR3 length: 15 residues. The CDR3 protein is CATILNGTDLEKLFF. The CDR3 nucleotides read TGTGCCACTATCCTAAACGGGACGGATCTGGAAAAACTGTTTTTT.

The rearrangement joins TRBV3-1 to TRBJ1-2; a possible D gene is TRBD1 (5 bases). CDR1 is LGHDT and CDR2 is YNNKEL in the germline V gene (reference sequence). V was clipped by 1 base and J by 3 bases, with 9 bases between them. The CDR3 has 14 residues. The CDR3 DNA reads as TGTGCCAGCAGCCAAGCCGGGACGGACTATGGCTACACCTTC. This encodes CASSQAGTDYGYTF.

V gene TRBV6-1 combines with J gene TRBJ1-2; a weak D match, TRBD1 (5 bases). Trimming took off 4 bases at V and 4 bases at J, with 16 bases between the two ends. The CDR3 spans 15 residues. From germline, CDR1 is MNHNS and CDR2 SASEGT. The CDR3 spells CASSGGMDVPYGYTF. The CDR3 coding sequence is TGTGCCAGCAGTGGGGGCATGGACGTCCCCTATGGCTACACCTTC.

This rearrangement joins TRBV19 to TRBJ2-7; D may be TRBD1 or TRBD2 (5 bases each). V dropped 5 bases and J dropped 5 bases, with 13 bases sitting between them. CDR3 length equals 13 residues. CDR1 is LNHDA and CDR2 is SQIVND in the germline V gene (reference sequence). The CDR3 nucleotides are TGTGCCAGTAGTCCCCAGGGAGCGCACGAGCAGTACTTC. Translating gives CASSPQGAHEQYF.

This clonotype was recorded a few times. This rearrangement joins TRBV4-1 to TRBJ1-6; 8 nucleotides agree with TRBD1. The CDR3 spans 16 residues. The V gene end was trimmed by 0 bases and the J gene end by 7 bases; junction bases not matched to a gene: 5. Germline V gives CDR1 MGHRA, CDR2 YSYEKL. The chain's CDR3 is CASSQDGGQGNSPLHF. The CDR3 nucleotides read TGCGCCAGCAGCCAAGATGGTGGACAGGGAAATTCACCCCTCCACTTT.

This clonotype has a handful of counts. The V and J genes are TRBV24-1 and TRBJ2-1; 8 bases are shared with TRBD2. Looked up from germline, CDR1 is KGHDR and CDR2 is SFDVKD. CDR3 size: 15 residues. With V trimmed by 5 bases and J by 4 bases, 6 bases remained unmatched. The CDR3 DNA is TGTGCCACCAGTGCTCCGCCGGGGGGGTACAATGAGCAGTTCTTC. Residues: CATSAPPGGYNEQFF.

In its sample, this clonotype was seen a few times. This sequence joins TRBV12-3 or TRBV12-4 and TRBJ2-7; TRBD1 might be the D (6 bases). V shed 6 bases and J shed 0 bases, with 12 bases lying between them. There are 14 residues in the CDR3. In DNA, the CDR3 is TGTGCCAGCAGGGCGGACAGTACCTCCTACGAGCAGTACTTC. Translated: CASRADSTSYEQYF.

This rearrangement joins TRBV5-4 to TRBJ1-2; D is unresolved. The length of the CDR3 is 16 residues. CDR1 and CDR2 from the germline V gene are SGHNT and YYREEE (reference sequence). The V gene lost 3 bases and the J gene lost 4 bases, with 19 bases spanning the gap. In DNA form, the CDR3 reads TGTGCCAGCAGCTACCCCGGATCCAGCGAAAGCTATGGCTACACCTTC. It codes for CASSYPGSSESYGYTF.

This chain connects TRBV18 to TRBJ2-6; the match to TRBD1 covers 8 bases. Germline V gene data show CDR1 as KGHSH and CDR2 as LQKENI. The CDR3 contains 16 residues. The J segment lost 3 bases and the V segment lost 4 bases, leaving 5 bases of the junction unmatched. The CDR3 here is CASSQQGAGGANVLTF. DNA of the CDR3: TGTGCCAGCTCACAGCAGGGGGCTGGTGGGGCCAACGTCCTGACTTTC.

This clonotype was picked up a small number of times. This chain joins TRBV11-2 and TRBJ2-2; 7 positions match TRBD2. This CDR3 has 14 residues. Germline V lookup: CDR1 SGHAT, CDR2 FQNNGV. Unmatched junction bases numbered 8, after V lost 5 bases and J lost 8 bases. CDR3 nucleotides: TGTGCCAGCAGCGGCCCACCGGGACTAGGGGAGCTGTTTTTT. It encodes CASSGPPGLGELFF.

This clonotype was observed at least ten times. DNA of the CDR3: TGTGCCAGCAGCCGGGGACCCTACAATGAGCAGTTCTTC. Its translation is CASSRGPYNEQFF. The chain uses TRBV12-3 or TRBV12-4 and TRBJ2-1; perhaps D is TRBD1 or TRBD2 (5 bases each). The V gene lost 6 bases and the J gene lost 2 bases, with 8 bases spanning the gap. This CDR3 has 13 amino acids.

This sequence joins TRBV6-2 or TRBV6-3 and TRBJ2-5, with D tentatively TRBD2 (7 bases). Trimming cost V 6 bases and J 5 bases, with 13 bases left between them. The CDR3 has 13 amino acids. Per germline, CDR1 MNHEY and CDR2 SVGEGT. In nucleotides, the CDR3 is TGTGCCAGCAGCGGGGGGCCCTATGAGACCCAGTACTTC. Its translation: CASSGGPYETQYF.

This clonotype was picked up a small number of times. No conserved phenylalanine or tryptophan ends this CDR3, so it is likely a read error. The J gene is TRBJ1-1, the V gene TRBV7-9; D is unresolved. The V gene's germline CDR1 is SEHNR and CDR2 FQNEAQ (reference sequence). Trimming shortened V by 5 bases and J by 6 bases, and 10 bases separated the two germline ends. The CDR3 spans 12 residues. The CDR3 nucleotides read TGTGCCAGCAGCCAAGCGGACGCTGAAGCTTTCTCT. This sequence encodes CASSQADAEAFS.

The V and J genes are TRBV11-2 and TRBJ2-7; D gene ambiguous. The V end lost 5 bases, the J end lost 0 bases, and 17 bases lay between the germline ends. This CDR3 has 16 residues. The germline V gene has CDR1 SGHAT and CDR2 FQNNGV. The DNA of the CDR3 is TGTGCCAGCAGCCCACCGGCTGGGGAAAGCTCCTACGAGCAGTACTTC. Its translation is CASSPPAGESSYEQYF.

There are many counts of this clonotype. The chain recombines TRBV5-1 with TRBJ2-5; 8 nucleotides match TRBD2. Germline CDR1 SGHRS, CDR2 YFSETQ. After removal of 2 bases from V and 5 bases from J, the junction contained 14 bases not matched to a gene. This CDR3 has 17 amino acids. In DNA, the CDR3 is TGCGCCAGCAGCTTCTACTCACTCGGGGGGGCAGAGGAGACCCAGTACTTC. Translation: CASSFYSLGGAEETQYF. Supplemented by reference TRBV5-1 and TRBJ2-5, the full variable domain reads KAGVTQTPRYLIKTRGQQVTLSCSPISGHRSVSWYQQTPGQGLQFLFEYFSETQRNKGNFPGRFSGRQFSNSRSEMNVSTLELGDSALYLCASSFYSLGGAEETQYFGPGTRLLVL.

A few counts support this clonotype. V and J are TRBV6-2 or TRBV6-3 and TRBJ1-6, with unresolved D. Trimming removed 2 bases at V and 13 bases at J, with 15 bases between. This CDR3 has 14 amino acids. The germline V gene encodes CDR1 MNHEY and CDR2 SVGEGT. CDR3 nucleotide sequence: TGTGCCAGCAGTTACGGGGTGGCCGCGGGGCCCCTCCACTTT. Amino acids: CASSYGVAAGPLHF.

The chain has TRBV6-6 and TRBJ1-1; D not certain. Germline-derived CDR1 and CDR2 are MNHNY and SVGAGI (reference sequence). The germline V and J ends were trimmed by 1 base and 1 base, with 10 bases remaining between them. The CDR3 is made up of 15 amino acids. CDR3 residues: CASSYYTPKNTEAFF. CDR3 DNA: TGTGCCAGCAGTTACTACACACCTAAGAACACTGAAGCTTTCTTT.

This clonotype was recorded at least ten times. This chain connects TRBV29-1 to TRBJ2-1, with a possible D match to TRBD2 (6 bases). Germline loops: CDR1 SQVTM, CDR2 ANQGSEA. The length of the CDR3 is 15 residues. V was cut by 2 bases and J by 2 bases, with 13 bases left in between. CDR3 nucleotide sequence: TGCAGCGTTGAACCGCGGGGCCAGGCCTACAATGAGCAGTTCTTC. Amino acid sequence: CSVEPRGQAYNEQFF.

The V gene is TRBV7-9, the J gene TRBJ2-2; D may be TRBD1 (5 bases). The V end was cut by 5 bases, the J end by 1 base, with 11 bases between. Germline CDR1 SEHNR, CDR2 FQNEAQ (reference sequence). The CDR3 runs 15 residues. In DNA, the CDR3 is TGTGCCAGCAGCCTTAGAGGACAGAACACCGGGGAGCTGTTTTTT. It codes for CASSLRGQNTGELFF.